This TCR beta chain comes out of a study of cytomegalovirus exposure and HLA in healthy donors. Method: immunoSEQ multiplex PCR; TCRdb's copy keeps in-frame clones and lacks some. This table has around 73,000 clones, about 90% appearing once. This CDR3 is 12 amino acids long. The germline V gene encodes CDR1 MNHEY and CDR2 SVGAGI. The V and J ends lost 6 bases and 1 base respectively, with 6 bases between them. The genes are TRBV6-5 and TRBJ2-5; no firm D call. This sequence originates from a woman aged 18-29 years in good health and CMV-seropositive. Source material: PBMCs. The CDR3 region has the DNA TGTGCCAGCAGGCGGTCCCAAGAGACCCAGTACTTC. It encodes CASRRSQETQYF.